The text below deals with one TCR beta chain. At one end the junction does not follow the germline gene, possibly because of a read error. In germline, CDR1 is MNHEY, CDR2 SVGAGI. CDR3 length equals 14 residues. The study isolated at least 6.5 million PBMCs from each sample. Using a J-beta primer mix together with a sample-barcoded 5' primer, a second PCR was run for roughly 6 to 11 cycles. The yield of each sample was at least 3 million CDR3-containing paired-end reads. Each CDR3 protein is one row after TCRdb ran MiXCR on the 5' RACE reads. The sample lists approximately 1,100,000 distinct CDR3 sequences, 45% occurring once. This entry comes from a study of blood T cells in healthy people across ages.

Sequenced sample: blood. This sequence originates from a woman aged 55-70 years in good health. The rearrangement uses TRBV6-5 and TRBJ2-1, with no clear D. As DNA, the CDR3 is TGTGCCGGCAGCCACGAGCAATCCTACAATGAGCAGTTCTTC. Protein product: CAGSHEQSYNEQFF.